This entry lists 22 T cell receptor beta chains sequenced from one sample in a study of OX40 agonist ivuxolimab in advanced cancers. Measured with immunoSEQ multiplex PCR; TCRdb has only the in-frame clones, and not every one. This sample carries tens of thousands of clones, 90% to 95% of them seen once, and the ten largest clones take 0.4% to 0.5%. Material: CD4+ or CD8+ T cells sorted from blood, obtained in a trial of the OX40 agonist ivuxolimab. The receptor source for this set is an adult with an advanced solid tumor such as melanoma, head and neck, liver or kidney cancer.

CDR3 in amino acids: CASSRIGTATSYEQYF. CDR3 DNA sequence: TGTGCCAGCAGCCGAATTGGAACAGCCACTTCCTACGAGCAGTACTTC. This chain links TRBV6-6 with TRBJ2-7; D unresolved. The CDR3 covers 16 residues. Germline CDR1 reads MNHNY; CDR2 reads SVGAGI (reference sequence). Trimming pared 6 bases from V and 1 base from J, leaving 19 bases between.

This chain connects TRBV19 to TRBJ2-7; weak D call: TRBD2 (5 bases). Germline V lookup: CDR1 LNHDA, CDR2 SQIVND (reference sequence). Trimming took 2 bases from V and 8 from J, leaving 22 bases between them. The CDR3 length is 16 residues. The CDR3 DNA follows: TGTGCCAGTAGTATATCCCGGAGGAGCCGCACGTCCCAGCAGTACTTC. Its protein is CASSISRRSRTSQQYF.

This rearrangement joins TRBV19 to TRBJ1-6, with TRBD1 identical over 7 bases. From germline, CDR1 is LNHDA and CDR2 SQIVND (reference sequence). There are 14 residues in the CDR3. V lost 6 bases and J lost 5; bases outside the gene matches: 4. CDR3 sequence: CASSFTGDNSPLHF. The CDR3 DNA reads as TGTGCCAGTAGCTTTACAGGGGATAATTCACCCCTCCACTTT.

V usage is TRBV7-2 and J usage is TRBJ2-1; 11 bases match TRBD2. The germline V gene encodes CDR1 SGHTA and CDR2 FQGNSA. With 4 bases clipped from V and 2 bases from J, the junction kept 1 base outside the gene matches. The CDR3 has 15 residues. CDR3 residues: CASSSLAGAYNEQFF. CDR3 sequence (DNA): TGTGCCAGCAGCTCACTAGCGGGAGCCTACAATGAGCAGTTCTTC.

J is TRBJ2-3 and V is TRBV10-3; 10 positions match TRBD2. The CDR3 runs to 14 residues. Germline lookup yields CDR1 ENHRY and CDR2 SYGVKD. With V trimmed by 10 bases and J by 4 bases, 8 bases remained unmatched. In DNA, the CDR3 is TGTGCCACCCATAGCGGGAGGACCTCAGATACGCAGTATTTT. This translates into CATHSGRTSDTQYF.

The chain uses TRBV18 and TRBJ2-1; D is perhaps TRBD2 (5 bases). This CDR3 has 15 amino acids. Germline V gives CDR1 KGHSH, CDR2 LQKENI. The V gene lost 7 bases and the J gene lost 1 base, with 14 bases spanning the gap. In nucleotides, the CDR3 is TGTGCCAGCTTACCGGGGTCGGGTTCCTACAATGAGCAGTTCTTC. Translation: CASLPGSGSYNEQFF.

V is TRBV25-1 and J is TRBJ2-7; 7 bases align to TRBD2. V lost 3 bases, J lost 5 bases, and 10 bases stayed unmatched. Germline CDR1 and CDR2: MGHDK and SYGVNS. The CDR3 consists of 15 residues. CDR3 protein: CASSEGQPGRDEQYF. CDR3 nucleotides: TGTGCCAGCAGTGAGGGTCAACCGGGGAGGGACGAGCAGTACTTC.

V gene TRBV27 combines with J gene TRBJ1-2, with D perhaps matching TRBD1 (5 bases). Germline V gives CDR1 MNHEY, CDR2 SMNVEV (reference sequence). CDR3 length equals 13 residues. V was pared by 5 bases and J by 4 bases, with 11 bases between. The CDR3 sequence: CASSPADSYGYTF. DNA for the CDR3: TGTGCCAGCAGTCCTGCCGACAGCTATGGCTACACCTTC.

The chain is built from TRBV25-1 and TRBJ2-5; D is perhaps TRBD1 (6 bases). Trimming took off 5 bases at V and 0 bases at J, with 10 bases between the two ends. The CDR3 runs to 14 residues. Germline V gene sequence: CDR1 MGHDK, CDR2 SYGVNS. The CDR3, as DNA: TGTGCCAGCAGTTACCGGACAGACCAAGAGACCCAGTACTTC. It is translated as CASSYRTDQETQYF.

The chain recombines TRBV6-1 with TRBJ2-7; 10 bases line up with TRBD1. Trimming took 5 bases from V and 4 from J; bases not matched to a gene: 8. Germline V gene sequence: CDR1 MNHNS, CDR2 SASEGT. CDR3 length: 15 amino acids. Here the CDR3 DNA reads TGTGCCAGCAGTAGTCCGGGACAGGGGAGTTACGAGCAGTACTTC. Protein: CASSSPGQGSYEQYF.

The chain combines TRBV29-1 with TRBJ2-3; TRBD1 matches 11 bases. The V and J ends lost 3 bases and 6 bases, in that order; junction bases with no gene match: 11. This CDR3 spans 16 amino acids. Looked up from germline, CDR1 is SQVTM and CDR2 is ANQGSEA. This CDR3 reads CSVEPHRTGGWDTQYF. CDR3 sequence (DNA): TGCAGCGTTGAGCCACATAGGACAGGGGGCTGGGATACGCAGTATTTT.

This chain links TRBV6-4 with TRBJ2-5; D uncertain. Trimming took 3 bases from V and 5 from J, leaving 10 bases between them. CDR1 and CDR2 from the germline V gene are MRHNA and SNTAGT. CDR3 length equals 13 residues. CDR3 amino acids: CASSEQEGETQYF. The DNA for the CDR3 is TGTGCCAGCAGTGAACAAGAAGGGGAGACCCAGTACTTC.

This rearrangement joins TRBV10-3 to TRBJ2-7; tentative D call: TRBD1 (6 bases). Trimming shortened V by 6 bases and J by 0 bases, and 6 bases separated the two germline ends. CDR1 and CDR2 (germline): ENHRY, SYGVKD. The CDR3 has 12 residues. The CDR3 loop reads CAIRDSSYEQYF. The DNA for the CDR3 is TGTGCCATCAGGGACAGCTCCTACGAGCAGTACTTC.

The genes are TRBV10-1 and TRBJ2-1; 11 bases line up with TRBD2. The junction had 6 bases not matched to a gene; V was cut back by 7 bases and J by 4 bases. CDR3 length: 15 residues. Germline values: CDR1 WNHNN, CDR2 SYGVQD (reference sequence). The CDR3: CASTSGTSGYNEQFF. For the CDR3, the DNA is TGCGCCAGCACCTCCGGGACTAGCGGATACAATGAGCAGTTCTTC.

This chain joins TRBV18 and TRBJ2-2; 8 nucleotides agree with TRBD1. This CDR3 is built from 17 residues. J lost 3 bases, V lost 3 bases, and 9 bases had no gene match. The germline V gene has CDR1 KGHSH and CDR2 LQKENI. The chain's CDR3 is CASSPNSGGWDTGELFF. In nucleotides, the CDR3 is TGTGCCAGCTCACCGAACTCAGGGGGCTGGGACACCGGGGAGCTGTTTTTT.

The CDR3 DNA reads as TGTGCCAGCAGCCCGGGACTACCCATTTTGACCCAGTACTTC. Residues: CASSPGLPILTQYF. The genes are TRBV11-3 and TRBJ2-5; TRBD2 agrees at 7 bases. Germline V gene lookup returns CDR1 SGHNT and CDR2 YENEEA. V was clipped by 5 bases and J by 7 bases; unmatched bases: 10. The length of the CDR3 is 14 residues.

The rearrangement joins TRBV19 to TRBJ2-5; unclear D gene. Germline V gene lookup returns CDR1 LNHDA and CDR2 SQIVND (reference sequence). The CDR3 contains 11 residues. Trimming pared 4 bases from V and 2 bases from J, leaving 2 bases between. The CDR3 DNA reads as TGTGCCAGTAGTACTCAAGAGACCCAGTACTTC. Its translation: CASSTQETQYF.

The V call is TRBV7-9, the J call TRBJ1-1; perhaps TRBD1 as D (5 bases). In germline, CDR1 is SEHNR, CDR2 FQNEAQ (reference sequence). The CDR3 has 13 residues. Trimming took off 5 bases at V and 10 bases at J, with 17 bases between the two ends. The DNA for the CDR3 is TGTGCCAGCAGCGGGGATAGCAGGGTTGGAGCTTTCTTT. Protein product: CASSGDSRVGAFF.

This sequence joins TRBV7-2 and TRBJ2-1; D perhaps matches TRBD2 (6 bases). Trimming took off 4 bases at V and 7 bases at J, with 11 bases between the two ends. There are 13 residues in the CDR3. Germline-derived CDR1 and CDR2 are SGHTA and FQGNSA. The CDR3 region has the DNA TGTGCCAGCAGCTACGGGAGACGTAATGAGCAGTTCTTC. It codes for CASSYGRRNEQFF.

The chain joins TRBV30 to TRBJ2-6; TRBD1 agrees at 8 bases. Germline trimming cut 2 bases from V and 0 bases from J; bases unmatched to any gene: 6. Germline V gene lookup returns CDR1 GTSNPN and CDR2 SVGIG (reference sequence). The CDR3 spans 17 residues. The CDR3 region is CAWSKTTGASGANVLTF. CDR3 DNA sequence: TGTGCCTGGAGTAAAACGACAGGGGCCTCTGGGGCCAACGTCCTGACTTTC.

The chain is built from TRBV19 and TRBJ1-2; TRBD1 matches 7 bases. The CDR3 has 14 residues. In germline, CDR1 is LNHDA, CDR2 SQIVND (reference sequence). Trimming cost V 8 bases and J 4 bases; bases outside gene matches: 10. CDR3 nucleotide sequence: TGTGCCAGTCAGGCAGGGGACAGAATCTATGGCTACACCTTC. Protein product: CASQAGDRIYGYTF.

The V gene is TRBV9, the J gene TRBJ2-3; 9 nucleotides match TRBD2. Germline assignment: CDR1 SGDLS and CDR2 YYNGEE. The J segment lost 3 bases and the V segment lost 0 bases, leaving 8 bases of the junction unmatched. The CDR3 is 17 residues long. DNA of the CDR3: TGTGCCAGCAGCGTAGGAGTTAGCGGGAGTGGGACAGATACGCAGTATTTT. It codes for CASSVGVSGSGTDTQYF. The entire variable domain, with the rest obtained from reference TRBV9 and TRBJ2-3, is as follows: DSGVTQTPKHLITATGQRVTLRCSPRSGDLSVYWYQQSLDQGLQFLIQYYNGEERAKGNILERFSAQQFPDLHSELNLSSLELGDSALYFCASSVGVSGSGTDTQYFGPGTRLTVL.